The clone carrying this T cell receptor beta chain occurred a few times. Antigen unknown. This entry comes from a study of vaccination and CD4 T cells after COVID-19. Researchers used the Oncomine TCR Beta short-read assay to sequence DNA from cultured CD4+ T cells. Each CDR3 protein gets one entry after TCRdb re-called the PCR reads with MiXCR. The sample yields roughly 15,000 distinct CDR3 sequences, 45% seen once. Regarding treatment: roughly ten-day PBMC culture with coronavirus spike peptide pools or control peptides (ViraFEST assay). ViraFEST grew antigen-specific T cells using peptide pools, then sequenced TCRs. V was clipped by 5 bases and J by 6 bases, with 14 bases between them. Germline loops: CDR1 SNHLY, CDR2 FYNNEI. The CDR3 sequence is 14 residues long.

The chain carries TRBV2 and TRBJ1-5; possibly TRBD1 for D (6 bases). The receptor comes from a human donor who received a COVID-19 vaccine. The sequencing here drew on CD4+ T cells from blood, cultured in vitro, taken before SARS-CoV-2 vaccination. The CDR3 bases are TGTGCCAGCAGTCAACAGGGATCAGCTCAGCCCCAGCATTTT. Encoded protein: CASSQQGSAQPQHF.